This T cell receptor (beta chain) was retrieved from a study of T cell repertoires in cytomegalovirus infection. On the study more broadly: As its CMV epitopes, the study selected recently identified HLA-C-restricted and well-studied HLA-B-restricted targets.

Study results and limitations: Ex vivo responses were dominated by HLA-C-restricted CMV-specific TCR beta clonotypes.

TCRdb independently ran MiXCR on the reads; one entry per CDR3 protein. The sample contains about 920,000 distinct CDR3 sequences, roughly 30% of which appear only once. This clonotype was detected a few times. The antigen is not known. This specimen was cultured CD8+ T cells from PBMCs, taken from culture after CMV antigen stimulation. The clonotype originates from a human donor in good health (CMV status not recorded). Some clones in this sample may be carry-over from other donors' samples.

The CDR3 here is CASTLGRGQPQHF. CDR3 nucleotides: TGTGCCAGCACCCTAGGAAGGGGTCAGCCCCAGCATTTT. The rearrangement joins TRBV13 to TRBJ1-5; D is possibly TRBD1 (5 bases). CDR3 length: 13 residues. Germline loops: CDR1 PRHDT, CDR2 FYEKMQ (reference sequence). V lost 7 bases, J lost 6 bases, and 13 bases lay in between. Full variable domain (outside the CDR3, taken from reference TRBV13 and TRBJ1-5): AAGVIQSPRHLIKEKRETATLKCYPIPRHDTVYWYQQGPGQDPQFLISFYEKMQSDKGSIPDRFSAQQFSDYHSELNMSSLELGDSALYFCASTLGRGQPQHFGDGTRLSIL.